The 7 T cell receptor beta chains listed next were all sequenced from one sample in a study of blood T cell repertoires in COVID-19 (TCRdb year 2020). Libraries came from the immunoSEQ multiplex PCR assay. TCRdb took over this immuneACCESS table, retaining in-frame rearrangements with V and J assigned. Such tables are incomplete; in checked studies, under half of the missing clones stem from an unresolved V gene, and the remainder is unexplained. This sample comprises just over 300,000 clones, about 89% of them detected only once. The ten biggest clones cover about 9.5% of the sample. The sequenced sample consisted of PBMCs or T cells enriched from blood (not recorded which). Receptors were obtained from a woman aged 35 to 49 who had recovered from COVID-19.

The chain carries TRBV28 and TRBJ1-4, with D possibly TRBD1 on 5 matching bases. Trimming pared 4 bases from V and 0 bases from J, leaving 15 bases between. The CDR3 is 17 amino acids. In germline, CDR1 is MDHEN, CDR2 SYDVKM. CDR3 amino acids: CASSSTTAVATNEKLFF. In DNA, the CDR3 is TGTGCCAGCAGTTCAACGACAGCCGTTGCAACTAATGAAAAACTGTTTTTT.

The chain recombines TRBV14 with TRBJ1-1; possibly TRBD1 for D (6 bases). The CDR3 runs 13 residues. Germline V CDR1 and CDR2: SGHDN, FVKESK. Trimming pared 4 bases from V and 8 bases from J, leaving 14 bases between. DNA for the CDR3: TGTGCCAGCAGCCTCTGGGGGGGCCGGGAAGCTTTCTTT. Amino acids: CASSLWGGREAFF.

This clone has only one observation. CDR3 amino acids: CAIQPWGDGNTIYF. CDR3 DNA: TGTGCCATTCAGCCGTGGGGGGATGGAAACACCATATATTTT. The chain has TRBV10-3 and TRBJ1-3, with a possible D match to TRBD1 (5 bases). The ends were cut back, 9 bases at V and 3 bases at J, with 15 bases in the middle. The germline V gene has CDR1 ENHRY and CDR2 SYGVKD. CDR3 length equals 14 residues.

V gene TRBV9 combines with J gene TRBJ1-6; 7 nucleotides line up with TRBD1. CDR3 size: 15 residues. V trimming: 0 bases; J trimming: 5 bases; junction bases outside the gene matches: 2. Germline CDR1 and CDR2: SGDLS and YYNGEE. The DNA for the CDR3 is TGTGCCAGCAGCGTAGCGCAGGGGGATAATTCACCCCTCCACTTT. It is translated as CASSVAQGDNSPLHF.

The chain links TRBV6-1 to TRBJ2-2; 8 bases agree with TRBD1. The CDR3 runs to 15 residues. J was trimmed by 8 bases and V by 1 base; bases with no gene match: 6. The germline CDR1 and CDR2 sequences are MNHNS and SASEGT. The DNA for the CDR3 is TGTGCCAGCAGTGAAGATGGACAGGGTTGGGGGGAGCTGTTTTTT. It encodes CASSEDGQGWGELFF.

This chain connects TRBV6-5 to TRBJ1-5; D gene ambiguous. Germline CDR1 MNHEY, CDR2 SVGAGI. This CDR3 spans 15 amino acids. V shed 0 bases and J shed 5 bases, with 11 bases lying between them. CDR3 coding DNA: TGTGCCAGCAGTTACTCTGGTAGCACGGATCAGCCCCAGCATTTT. This encodes CASSYSGSTDQPQHF.

Only a few counts were recorded for this clone. V gene TRBV28 combines with J gene TRBJ2-5; no firm D call. Germline CDR1 and CDR2: MDHEN and SYDVKM. The V gene lost 8 bases and the J gene lost 5 bases, with 9 bases spanning the gap. The CDR3 consists of 11 residues. In nucleotides, the CDR3 is TGTGCCAGCGGGTCCGGGGAGACCCAGTACTTC. Protein: CASGSGETQYF. Complete variable domain (other parts from reference TRBV28 and TRBJ2-5): DVKVTQSSRYLVKRTGEKVFLECVQDMDHENMFWYRQDPGLGLRLIYFSYDVKMKEKGDIPEGYSVSREKKERFSLILESASTNQTSMYLCASGSGETQYFGPGTRLLVL.